This TCR beta chain stems from a study of T cells in tuberculosis. Regarding time point: new active TB diagnosis, blood taken before or within 7 days of starting treatment. The assay was immunoSEQ multiplex PCR, and TCRdb's table has in-frame clones only and misses some. The sample gives 5,000 to 6,500 clones, around 98% of which show up once; more than 9% is in the top ten. The CDR3 contains 15 residues. The ends were cut back, 0 bases at V and 0 bases at J, with 9 bases in the middle. CDR1 is SGDLS, CDR2 YYNGEE, per germline. This sequence originates from an adult with tuberculosis. The chain has TRBV9 and TRBJ2-5; maybe TRBD1 (6 bases). The sequenced sample was PBMCs, obtained at tuberculosis diagnosis. The chain's CDR3 is CASSVGTGYQETQYF. The CDR3 DNA reads TGTGCCAGCAGCGTAGGTACAGGGTACCAAGAGACCCAGTACTTC.